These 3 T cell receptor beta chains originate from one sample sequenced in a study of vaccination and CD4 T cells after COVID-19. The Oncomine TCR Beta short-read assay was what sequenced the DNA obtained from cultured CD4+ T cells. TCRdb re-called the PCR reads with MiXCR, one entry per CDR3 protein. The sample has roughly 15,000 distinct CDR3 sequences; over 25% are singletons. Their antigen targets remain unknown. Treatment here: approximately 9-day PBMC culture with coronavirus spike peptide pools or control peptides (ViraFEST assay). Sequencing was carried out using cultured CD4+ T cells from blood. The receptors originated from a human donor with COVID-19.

The CDR3 spells CASSLLNPGNTIYF. The CDR3 bases are TGTGCCAGCAGCCTACTCAATCCTGGAAACACCATATATTTT. This chain links TRBV7-9 with TRBJ1-3; no definite D call. The V end was cut by 5 bases, the J end by 2 bases, with 10 bases between. This CDR3 is built from 14 residues. The germline CDR1 and CDR2 sequences are SEHNR and FQNEAQ (reference sequence). Full variable domain (missing parts from reference TRBV7-9 and TRBJ1-3): DTGVSQNPRHKITKRGQNVTFRCDPISEHNRLYWYRQTLGQGPEFLTYFQNEAQLEKSRLLSDRFSAERPKGSFSTLEIQRTEQGDSAMYLCASSLLNPGNTIYFGEGSWLTVV.

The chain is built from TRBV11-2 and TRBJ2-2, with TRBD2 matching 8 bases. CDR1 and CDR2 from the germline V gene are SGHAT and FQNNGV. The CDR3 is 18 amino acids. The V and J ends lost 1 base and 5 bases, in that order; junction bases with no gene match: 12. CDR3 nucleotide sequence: TGTGCCAGCAGCTTAGTCCACATCTCCGCGGGGGGTACCGGGGAGCTGTTTTTT. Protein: CASSLVHISAGGTGELFF. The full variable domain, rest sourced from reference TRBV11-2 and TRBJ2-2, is EAGVAQSPRYKIIEKRQSVAFWCNPISGHATLYWYQQILGQGPKLLIQFQNNGVVDDSQLPKDRFSAERLKGVDSTLKIQPAKLEDSAVYLCASSLVHISAGGTGELFFGEGSRLTVL.

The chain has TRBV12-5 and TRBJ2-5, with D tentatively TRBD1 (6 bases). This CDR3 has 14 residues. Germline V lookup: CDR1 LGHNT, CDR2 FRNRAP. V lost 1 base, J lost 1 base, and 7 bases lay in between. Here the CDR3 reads CASGLGQAQETQYF. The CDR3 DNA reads TGTGCTAGTGGTTTGGGACAGGCCCAAGAGACCCAGTACTTC.